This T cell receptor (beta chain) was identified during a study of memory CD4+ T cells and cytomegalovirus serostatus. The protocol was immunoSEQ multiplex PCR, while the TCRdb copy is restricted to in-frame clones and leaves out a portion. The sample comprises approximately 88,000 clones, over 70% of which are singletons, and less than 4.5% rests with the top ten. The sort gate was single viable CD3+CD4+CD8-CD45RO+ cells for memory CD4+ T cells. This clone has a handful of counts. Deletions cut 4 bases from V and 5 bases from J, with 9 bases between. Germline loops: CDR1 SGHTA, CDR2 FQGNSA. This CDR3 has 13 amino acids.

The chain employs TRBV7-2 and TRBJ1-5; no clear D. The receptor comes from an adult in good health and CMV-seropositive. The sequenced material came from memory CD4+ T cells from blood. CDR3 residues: CASSSDGYQPQHF. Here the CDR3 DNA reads TGTGCCAGCAGCTCGGACGGCTATCAGCCCCAGCATTTT.